The rows below give T cell receptor beta chains drawn from one sample of a study of a mutant IDH1 vaccine in newly diagnosed glioma. For these receptors, no antigen is known. The protocol was immunoSEQ multiplex PCR, while the TCRdb copy is restricted to in-frame clones and leaves out a portion. This table holds about 66,000 clones, roughly 80% found once. This sample comprised PBMCs, obtained from a glioma patient whose treatment included an IDH1 peptide vaccine. The origin of the receptors is a man aged 30 to 39 with glioma. CDR3s include the opening cysteine and the closing phenylalanine or tryptophan. Fields, in order: J gene, V gene, D gene, clone size, CDR3 protein, CDR3 DNA. D genes are given only for firm matches. Expanded clones get a size class; other rows say once, few or many, or leave the size out.

TRBJ1-2,TRBV5-1,TRBD1,NA,CASSLQGNGYTF,TGCGCCAGCAGCTTACAGGGGAATGGCTACACCTTC
TRBJ2-3,TRBV7-9,NA,once,CASGELGAPLNTQYF,TGTGCCAGTGGGGAACTAGGGGCCCCCCTAAATACGCAGTATTTT
TRBJ2-1,TRBV5-1,NA,NA,CASSLPEYNEQFF,TGCGCCAGCAGCTTGCCGGAATACAATGAGCAGTTCTTC
TRBJ1-6,TRBV30,TRBD1,once,CAWSAGGQGNSPLHF,TGTGCCTGGAGCGCCGGGGGACAGGGGAATTCACCCCTCCACTTT
TRBJ2-1,TRBV7-9,NA,NA,CASSLAGPYNEQFF,TGTGCCAGCAGCTTGGCGGGTCCCTACAATGAGCAGTTCTTC
TRBJ1-3,TRBV2,NA,once,CASTQNSGNTIYF,TGTGCCAGCACCCAAAACTCTGGAAACACCATATATTTT
TRBJ2-1,TRBV6-1,TRBD2,few,CASSVSGTSGGREQFF,TGTGCCAGCAGTGTCTCCGGGACTAGCGGGGGGCGCGAGCAGTTCTTC
TRBJ1-2,TRBV27,NA,NA,CASRSSGANGYTF,TGTGCCAGCAGGTCATCAGGGGCGAATGGCTACACCTTC
TRBJ1-3,TRBV9,NA,NA,CASSTLGGHSGNTIYF,TGTGCCAGCAGCACCTTGGGGGGGCACTCTGGAAACACCATATATTTT
TRBJ1-3,TRBV29-1,NA,NA,CSVDLTGGDTIYF,TGCAGCGTTGACCTCACGGGCGGGGACACCATATATTTT
TRBJ2-1,TRBV28,TRBD2,NA,CASSLWAGGNEQFF,TGTGCCAGCAGTTTATGGGCGGGAGGCAATGAGCAGTTCTTC
TRBJ1-2,TRBV29-1,NA,NA,CSVEGAQVDGYTF,TGCAGCGTTGAGGGGGCGCAGGTCGATGGCTACACCTTC
TRBJ2-6,TRBV5-4,NA,few,CASSLGGWGVGSGANVLTF,TGTGCCAGCAGCTTGGGGGGCTGGGGTGTTGGGTCTGGGGCCAACGTCCTGACTTTC
TRBJ2-7,TRBV27,NA,NA,CASSLGVAYEQYF,TGTGCCAGCAGTTTGGGGGTAGCCTACGAGCAGTACTTC
TRBJ1-5,TRBV30,NA,NA,CAWRKQGNGNQPQHF,TGTGCCTGGAGGAAACAGGGCAATGGCAATCAGCCCCAGCATTTT
TRBJ2-3,TRBV9,NA,NA,CASSVGQTDTQYF,TGTGCCAGCAGCGTAGGACAAACAGATACGCAGTATTTT
TRBJ2-1,TRBV2,TRBD1,NA,CASRTDRGRLNEQFF,TGTGCCAGCAGAACCGACAGGGGTAGGCTCAATGAGCAGTTCTTC
TRBJ2-1,TRBV18,NA,NA,CASSPLGYNEQFF,TGTGCCAGCTCACCTTTAGGTTACAATGAGCAGTTCTTC
TRBJ2-7,TRBV7-8,TRBD1,few,CASGTAEQYF,TGTGCCAGCGGGACAGCCGAGCAGTACTTC
TRBJ2-7,TRBV18,TRBD1,NA,CASSPQGQGSYEQYF,TGTGCCAGCTCACCCCAGGGACAGGGCTCCTACGAGCAGTACTTC
TRBJ2-4,TRBV7-8,NA,NA,CASSLATSRGNIQYF,TGTGCCAGCAGCTTAGCCACTTCTAGGGGGAACATTCAGTACTTC
TRBJ1-4,TRBV10-3,NA,NA,CAISGTANEKLFF,TGTGCCATCAGTGGGACAGCGAATGAAAAACTGTTTTTT
TRBJ2-7,TRBV7-8,NA,NA,CASSIQGGGVYEQYF,TGTGCCAGCAGCATTCAGGGCGGAGGGGTCTACGAGCAGTACTTC
TRBJ1-3,TRBV7-6,NA,NA,CASSLGGTGNTIYF,TGTGCCAGCAGCTTAGGCGGAACTGGAAACACCATATATTTT
TRBJ2-1,TRBV9,NA,NA,CASSPEGGRYNEQFF,TGTGCCAGCAGCCCCGAGGGGGGGCGATACAATGAGCAGTTCTTC
TRBJ1-1,TRBV15,NA,NA,CATSLPGTVNTEAFF,TGTGCCACCAGCCTCCCCGGGACGGTGAACACTGAAGCTTTCTTT
TRBJ2-3,TRBV2,NA,NA,CASSGTATDTQYF,TGTGCCAGCAGTGGGACAGCCACAGATACGCAGTATTTT
TRBJ2-3,TRBV18,NA,NA,CASSTERDTQYF,TGTGCCAGCTCCACCGAGAGGGATACGCAGTATTTT
TRBJ1-1,TRBV19,TRBD1,few,CASSSGGPPKTEAFF,TGTGCCAGCTCATCAGGGGGCCCTCCGAAGACTGAAGCTTTCTTT
TRBJ2-7,TRBV6-5,TRBD1,NA,CASSFRDRGDEQYF,TGTGCCAGCAGTTTCCGGGACAGGGGCGACGAGCAGTACTTC
TRBJ1-2,TRBV28,NA,NA,CASTRRREVGGYTF,TGTGCCAGCACCCGAAGGCGCGAGGTGGGTGGCTACACCTTC
TRBJ1-5,TRBV2,TRBD1,few,CASSAGDSYYQPQHF,TGTGCCAGCAGTGCCGGGGACAGTTATTATCAGCCCCAGCATTTT
TRBJ1-2,TRBV7-8,NA,few,CASSPRDNWLYGYTF,TGTGCCAGCAGCCCCCGAGACAATTGGTTATATGGCTACACCTTC
TRBJ1-2,TRBV25-1,NA,NA,CASSEWGYDYGYTF,TGTGCCAGCAGTGAGTGGGGTTATGACTATGGCTACACCTTC
TRBJ2-3,TRBV9,TRBD1,NA,CASSPRQGSGTDTQYF,TGTGCCAGCAGCCCTCGACAGGGGAGTGGCACAGATACGCAGTATTTT
TRBJ2-7,TRBV9,TRBD2,NA,CASSVGSKRGVPYEQYF,TGTGCCAGCAGCGTAGGGTCGAAGCGGGGGGTTCCCTACGAGCAGTACTTC
TRBJ2-6,TRBV28,NA,few,CASSSGTLRGAGANVLTF,TGTGCCAGCAGTTCTGGGACCCTCAGGGGAGCTGGGGCCAACGTCCTGACTTTC
TRBJ2-5,TRBV28,NA,NA,CASTGWGAQTQYF,TGTGCCAGCACTGGCTGGGGGGCGCAGACCCAGTACTTC
TRBJ1-1,TRBV5-4,NA,NA,CASSPRGDLTEAFF,TGCGCCAGCAGCCCAAGGGGAGATCTTACTGAAGCTTTCTTT
TRBJ2-4,TRBV7-2,NA,NA,CASSGGSSLAKNIQYF,TGTGCCAGCAGCGGAGGTTCGAGTCTAGCCAAAAACATTCAGTACTTC
TRBJ1-2,TRBV2,NA,once,CASSELWGSYGYTF,TGTGCCAGCAGTGAATTGTGGGGTAGCTATGGCTACACCTTC
TRBJ1-1,TRBV10-3,NA,NA,CAISGGEGRYTEAFF,TGTGCCATCAGTGGGGGGGAGGGTCGGTACACTGAAGCTTTCTTT
TRBJ2-7,TRBV7-6,NA,NA,CASSLAGREYYEQYF,TGTGCCAGCAGCTTAGCGGGCAGGGAGTACTACGAGCAGTACTTC
TRBJ1-1,TRBV11-2,NA,few,CASSLGRLNTEAFF,TGTGCCAGCAGCTTAGGTCGTTTGAACACTGAAGCTTTCTTT
TRBJ2-5,TRBV27,NA,NA,CASSLPGLQTQYF,TGTGCCAGCAGTCTCCCAGGGTTGCAGACCCAGTACTTC
TRBJ1-5,TRBV28,TRBD1,NA,CASSLPGTAPTYSNQPQHF,TGTGCCAGCAGTTTACCCGGGACAGCTCCGACATATAGCAATCAGCCCCAGCATTTT
TRBJ2-1,TRBV30,NA,NA,CAWSGGGAGSYNEQFF,TGTGCCTGGAGCGGAGGGGGGGCCGGGTCCTACAATGAGCAGTTCTTC
TRBJ1-1,TRBV5-1,TRBD1,NA,CASSSGQGAAEAFF,TGCGCCAGCAGCTCGGGACAGGGGGCTGCTGAAGCTTTCTTT
TRBJ2-5,TRBV28,TRBD1,NA,CASIPSPQGAGETQYF,TGTGCCAGCATCCCCTCCCCACAGGGGGCGGGAGAGACCCAGTACTTC
TRBJ2-7,TRBV6-5,NA,few,CASSYSSLGSYEQYF,TGTGCCAGCAGTTACAGCTCCCTCGGGTCCTACGAGCAGTACTTC
TRBJ2-7,TRBV10-3,NA,NA,CAIMDGGDPTGSYEQYF,TGTGCCATCATGGACGGGGGAGACCCGACAGGATCCTACGAGCAGTACTTC
TRBJ1-1,TRBV7-2,NA,NA,CASSFYSGNTEAFF,TGTGCCAGCAGCTTTTACTCGGGGAACACTGAAGCTTTCTTT
TRBJ2-1,TRBV7-3,NA,NA,CASSFGRSSYNEQFF,TGTGCCAGCAGCTTCGGCCGGAGCTCCTACAATGAGCAGTTCTTC
TRBJ1-5,TRBV2,NA,few,CASSESSYQPQHF,TGTGCCAGCAGTGAAAGCAGCTATCAGCCCCAGCATTTT
TRBJ2-5,TRBV2,NA,NA,CASSESTGSDETQYF,TGTGCCAGCAGTGAATCCACAGGGAGTGACGAGACCCAGTACTTC
TRBJ2-7,TRBV18,TRBD1,NA,CASSPGDSSYEQYF,TGTGCCAGCTCACCAGGGGACAGCTCCTACGAGCAGTACTTC
TRBJ2-7,TRBV7-9,NA,NA,CASSLETLGSYYEQYF,TGTGCCAGCAGCCTAGAAACCTTGGGCAGTTACTACGAGCAGTACTTC